Listed below are T cell receptor beta chains from one sample, sequenced in a study of cytotoxic CD8 clonotypes in ibrutinib-treated CLL. Profiled with immunoSEQ multiplex PCR; TCRdb holds only in-frame clones, not every one. In the table there are some 200,000 clones, roughly 79% of which are singletons. The material was PBMCs, obtained after 12 months of ibrutinib treatment. Source of these receptors: a human donor with chronic lymphocytic leukemia. Both conserved end residues are part of each CDR3. Fields, in order: clone size, J gene, D gene, V gene, CDR3 protein, CDR3 DNA. A D gene is named only where the DNA matches it firmly. Clone size is shown for a subset of rows, as once, few, many or a class of expanded clone.

size: few; J: TRBJ2-2; D: .; V: TRBV27; CDR3: CASSLRMVPGPNTGELFF; DNA: TGTGCCAGCAGTTTAAGAATGGTCCCGGGGCCCAACACCGGGGAGCTGTTTTTT
size: .; J: TRBJ2-7; D: .; V: TRBV7-9; CDR3: CASSSDWDFKYEQYF; DNA: TGTGCCAGCAGCTCCGATTGGGACTTCAAATACGAGCAGTACTTC
size: few; J: TRBJ1-6; D: .; V: TRBV27; CDR3: CARQGLGHNSPLHF; DNA: TGTGCCAGGCAGGGATTGGGGCATAATTCACCCCTCCACTTT
size: few; J: TRBJ2-1; D: .; V: TRBV5-1; CDR3: CASSTEPASGYNEQFF; DNA: TGCGCCAGCAGCACGGAGCCCGCGAGCGGCTACAATGAGCAGTTCTTC
size: .; J: TRBJ1-5; D: .; V: TRBV18; CDR3: CASSPVMDQPQHF; DNA: TGTGCCAGCTCACCCGTCATGGATCAGCCCCAGCATTTT
size: .; J: TRBJ1-2; D: TRBD1; V: TRBV11-1; CDR3: CASSPQGKNYGYTF; DNA: TGTGCCAGCAGCCCACAGGGGAAGAACTATGGCTACACCTTC
size: .; J: TRBJ2-1; D: .; V: TRBV6-6; CDR3: CASSLDGRRANEQFF; DNA: TGTGCCAGCAGTTTGGACGGGAGAAGGGCCAATGAGCAGTTCTTC
size: .; J: TRBJ2-2; D: .; V: TRBV15; CDR3: CATSRVYVGELFF; DNA: TGTGCCACCAGCAGAGTGTATGTCGGGGAGCTGTTTTTT
size: .; J: TRBJ2-2; D: .; V: TRBV7-2; CDR3: CASSLVFGGPPGELFF; DNA: TGTGCCAGCAGCTTAGTGTTCGGGGGGCCCCCCGGGGAGCTGTTTTTT
size: once; J: TRBJ2-7; D: TRBD1; V: TRBV9; CDR3: CASSVGQGGPEQYF; DNA: TGTGCCAGCAGCGTAGGACAGGGGGGCCCCGAGCAGTACTTC
size: .; J: TRBJ2-2; D: .; V: TRBV5-4; CDR3: CASSGHGVNTGELFF; DNA: TGTGCCAGCAGCGGGCATGGGGTGAACACCGGGGAGCTGTTTTTT
size: .; J: TRBJ2-7; D: .; V: TRBV2; CDR3: CASSDGRGVNYEQYF; DNA: TGTGCCAGCAGTGATGGGAGAGGGGTCAACTACGAGCAGTACTTC
size: once; J: TRBJ2-1; D: TRBD1; V: TRBV6-5; CDR3: CASIRDRHYNEQFF; DNA: TGTGCCAGCATCCGGGACAGGCATTACAATGAGCAGTTCTTC
size: .; J: TRBJ2-5; D: TRBD1; V: TRBV5-1; CDR3: CASGTGTGETQYF; DNA: TGCGCCAGCGGGACCGGGACAGGAGAGACCCAGTACTTC
size: few; J: TRBJ2-2; D: TRBD1; V: TRBV5-1; CDR3: CASSEDRGYTGELFF; DNA: TGCGCCAGCAGCGAGGACAGGGGATATACCGGGGAGCTGTTTTTT
size: .; J: TRBJ2-3; D: TRBD2; V: TRBV11-2; CDR3: CASSLGGTTDTQYF; DNA: TGTGCCAGCAGCTTGGGGGGGACTACAGATACGCAGTATTTT
size: few; J: TRBJ2-3; D: TRBD2; V: TRBV4-2; CDR3: CASSIAGGPTDTQYF; DNA: TGTGCCAGCAGCATAGCGGGAGGGCCGACAGATACGCAGTATTTT
size: .; J: TRBJ2-7; D: .; V: TRBV7-5; CDR3: CARSCCGQGVEQYF; DNA: TGTGCCAGAAGCTGCTGCGGACAGGGTGTTGAGCAGTACTTC
size: few; J: TRBJ1-1; D: .; V: TRBV29-1; CDR3: CSVTVYTEAFF; DNA: TGCAGCGTGACAGTTTACACTGAAGCTTTCTTT
size: .; J: TRBJ2-2; D: TRBD1; V: TRBV5-6; CDR3: CASSLRDRGLGELFF; DNA: TGTGCCAGCAGCTTACGGGACAGGGGGCTAGGGGAGCTGTTTTTT
size: .; J: TRBJ1-2; D: .; V: TRBV18; CDR3: CASSPPDDYGYTF; DNA: TGTGCCAGCTCACCCCCCGATGACTATGGCTACACCTTC
size: few; J: TRBJ1-3; D: .; V: TRBV6-5; CDR3: CASMRGNTIYF; DNA: TGTGCCAGCATGCGGGGAAACACCATATATTTT
size: .; J: TRBJ2-3; D: .; V: TRBV10-1; CDR3: CASSDRYRPADTQYF; DNA: TGCGCCAGCAGTGATCGATATCGCCCGGCAGATACGCAGTATTTT
size: .; J: TRBJ1-6; D: .; V: TRBV25-1; CDR3: CASSEFWGRKSPLHF; DNA: TGTGCCAGCAGTGAATTTTGGGGGCGTAAATCACCCCTCCACTTT
size: .; J: TRBJ2-7; D: TRBD1; V: TRBV27; CDR3: CASRRGQGRYEQYF; DNA: TGTGCCAGCAGAAGGGGACAGGGTCGGTACGAGCAGTACTTC
size: .; J: TRBJ2-7; D: .; V: TRBV19; CDR3: CASSILIGLQQYF; DNA: TGTGCCAGTAGTATTCTAATAGGGCTACAGCAGTACTTC
size: .; J: TRBJ2-7; D: TRBD2; V: TRBV6-5; CDR3: CASSTERGRYEQYF; DNA: TGTGCCAGCAGTACGGAGCGGGGGCGCTACGAGCAGTACTTC
size: .; J: TRBJ1-6; D: .; V: TRBV4-2; CDR3: CASSQDVSSYNSPLHF; DNA: TGTGCCAGCAGCCAGGACGTCAGCTCCTATAATTCACCCCTCCACTTT
size: .; J: TRBJ2-1; D: TRBD2; V: TRBV4-1; CDR3: CASSQDRNSGISYNEQFF; DNA: TGCGCCAGCAGCCAAGATCGGAATAGCGGGATTTCCTACAATGAGCAGTTCTTC
size: .; J: TRBJ2-4; D: .; V: TRBV7-9; CDR3: CASSQLVGGYSQDIQYF; DNA: TGTGCCAGCAGCCAACTCGTTGGGGGGTACAGTCAGGACATTCAGTACTTC
size: .; J: TRBJ2-3; D: TRBD1; V: TRBV7-2; CDR3: CASSSGGDTQYF; DNA: TGTGCCAGCAGCTCAGGGGGAGATACGCAGTATTTT
size: few; J: TRBJ1-6; D: TRBD1; V: TRBV4-1; CDR3: CASSQDTGGGNSPLHF; DNA: TGCGCCAGCAGCCAAGATACAGGGGGCGGGAATTCACCCCTCCACTTT
size: .; J: TRBJ1-3; D: .; V: TRBV7-2; CDR3: CASSPHLGNTIYF; DNA: TGTGCCAGCAGCCCCCACCTAGGTAACACCATATATTTT
size: .; J: TRBJ1-2; D: .; V: TRBV28; CDR3: CASSPAGGPSQPNYGYTF; DNA: TGTGCCAGCAGTCCCGCCGGGGGGCCTTCCCAACCTAACTATGGCTACACCTTC
size: once; J: TRBJ2-3; D: .; V: TRBV6-5; CDR3: CASSYVGGTTDTQYF; DNA: TGTGCCAGCAGTTACGTTGGTGGCACCACAGATACGCAGTATTTT
size: few; J: TRBJ1-3; D: .; V: TRBV2; CDR3: CASSPEAGNTIYF; DNA: TGTGCCAGCAGTCCCGAAGCCGGAAACACCATATATTTT
size: .; J: TRBJ2-1; D: TRBD2; V: TRBV2; CDR3: CASSDRSGGGGYEQFF; DNA: TGTGCCAGCAGTGATCGGAGCGGGGGAGGCGGGTATGAGCAGTTCTTC
size: .; J: TRBJ2-2; D: .; V: TRBV19; CDR3: CASSLDRTGELFF; DNA: TGTGCCAGTAGTCTCGACCGAACCGGGGAGCTGTTTTTT